This entry is about one T cell receptor beta chain. Its matching antigen is unknown. These data come from a study of synovial regulatory T cells in juvenile arthritis. General study points: Inflammation-associated Treg cells in blood had less TCR diversity than the remaining blood Treg cells. iaTreg cells shared more CDR3 sequences with synovial Tregs than other blood Tregs did.

Some clones are missing from TCRdb's copy, which holds only in-frame ones; the method was immunoSEQ multiplex PCR. This sample's clone table lists approximately 7,000 clones. Patients had median age 11.6 years, range roughly 2.3-22.9. CDR3 size: 16 residues. No DNA has been recorded. Germline V CDR1 and CDR2: SGHRS, YFSETQ. The chain links TRBV5-1 to TRBJ1-1. Material: Treg cells from blood. Subset denoted: remaining (HLA-DR-negative) circulating blood Treg cells. This sequence was found in a donor under 30 with juvenile idiopathic arthritis. CDR3 residues: CASSLRGLGKNTEAFF.